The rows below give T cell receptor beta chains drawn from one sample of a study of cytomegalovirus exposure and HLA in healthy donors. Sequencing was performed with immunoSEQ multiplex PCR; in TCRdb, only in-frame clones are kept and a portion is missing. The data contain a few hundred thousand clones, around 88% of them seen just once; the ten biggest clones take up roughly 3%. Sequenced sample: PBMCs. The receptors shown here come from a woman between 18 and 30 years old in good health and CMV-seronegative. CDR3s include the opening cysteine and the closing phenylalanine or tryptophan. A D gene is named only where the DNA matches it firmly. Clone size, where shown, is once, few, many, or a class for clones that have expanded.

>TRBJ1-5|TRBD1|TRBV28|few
TGTGCCAGCAGGGTGGGCCAGGGGGCAAGTTATAGCAATCAGCCCCAGCATTTT
CASRVGQGASYSNQPQHF
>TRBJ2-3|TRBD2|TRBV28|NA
TGTGCCAGCAAGGGACTAGCGGGAGAAACAGATACGCAGTATTTT
CASKGLAGETDTQYF
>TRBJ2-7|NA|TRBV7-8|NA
TGTGCCAGCAGCTTTTCACTGTCCTACGAGCAGTACTTC
CASSFSLSYEQYF
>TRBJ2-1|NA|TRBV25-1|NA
TGTGCCAGCAGTGAATTCGGCCATAGCAACGATGAGCAGTTCTTC
CASSEFGHSNDEQFF
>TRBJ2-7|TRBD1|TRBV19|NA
TGTGCCAGTAGTGACCGGACAGGGGGCTCCTACGAGCAGTACTTC
CASSDRTGGSYEQYF
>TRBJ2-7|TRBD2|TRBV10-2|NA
TGCGCCAGCAGTGAACCCTCCAGGGGAGGACTAGCGGGGTACGAGCAGTACTTC
CASSEPSRGGLAGYEQYF
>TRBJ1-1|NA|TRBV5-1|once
TGCGCCAGCAGATCACAGGCTTCAGGGGACACTGAAGCTTTCTTT
CASRSQASGDTEAFF
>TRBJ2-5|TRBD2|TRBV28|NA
TGTGCCAGCAGCAGACTAGCGGAAGAGACCCAGTACTTC
CASSRLAEETQYF
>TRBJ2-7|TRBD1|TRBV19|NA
TGTGCCAGTAGTACCGCAGGGGGCAGCTACGAGCAGTACTTC
CASSTAGGSYEQYF
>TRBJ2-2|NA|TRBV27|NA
TGTGCCAGCAGTTTAGTACAGGCGAACACCGGGGAGCTGTTTTTT
CASSLVQANTGELFF
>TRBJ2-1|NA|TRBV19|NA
TGTGCGACTTCTACTAGGTCCATCGGCTACAATGAGCAGTTCTTC
CATSTRSIGYNEQFF
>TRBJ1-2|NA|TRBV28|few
TGTGCCAGCAGGTTGACAGGAGGCTATGGCTACACCTTC
CASRLTGGYGYTF
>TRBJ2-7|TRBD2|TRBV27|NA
TGTGCCAGCAGTTTAAGGCGGGAGGGTTACGAGCAGTACTTC
CASSLRREGYEQYF
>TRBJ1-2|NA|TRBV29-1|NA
TGCAGCGTTGACGGAGGCGGCTACACCTTC
CSVDGGGYTF
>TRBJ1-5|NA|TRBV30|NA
TGTGCCTGGAGTGAGGGAACAGGGAGAAATCAGCCCCAGCATTTT
CAWSEGTGRNQPQHF
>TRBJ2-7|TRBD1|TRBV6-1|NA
TGTGCCAGCAGTGAATGGTCACAGGGGTACGAGCAGTACTTC
CASSEWSQGYEQYF
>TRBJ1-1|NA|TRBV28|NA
TGTGCCAGCAGAAACCCCCAGACAGTTCCCACTGAAGCTTTCTTT
CASRNPQTVPTEAFF
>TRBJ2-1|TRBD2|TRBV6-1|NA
TGTGCCAGCAGTGAACTAGCGGGAGGGGGGGATGAGCAGTTCTTC
CASSELAGGGDEQFF
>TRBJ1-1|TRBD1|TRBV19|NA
TGTGCCAGTAGTACACCGGGACAGGGGCGATCGAAAGCTTTCTTT
CASSTPGQGRSKAFF
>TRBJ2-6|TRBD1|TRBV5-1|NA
TGCGCCAGCAGCTGGACCAGGGGGTCCGTCTCTGGGGCCAACGTCCTGACTTTC
CASSWTRGSVSGANVLTF
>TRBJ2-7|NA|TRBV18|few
TGTGCCAGCTCACCTTCGGGTCCCTACGAGCAGTACTTC
CASSPSGPYEQYF
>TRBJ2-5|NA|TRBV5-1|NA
TGCGCCAGCAGCTTGGTGGGCTTGTCGGAGACCCAGTACTTC
CASSLVGLSETQYF
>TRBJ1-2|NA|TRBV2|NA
TGTGCCAGCAGTGAAGGAGTCTGGGAGGCGGCTAACTATGGCTACACCTTC
CASSEGVWEAANYGYTF
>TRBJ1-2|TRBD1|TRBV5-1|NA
TGCGCCAGCAGCGAGGGGACAGGGGGGTACTATGGCTACACCTTC
CASSEGTGGYYGYTF
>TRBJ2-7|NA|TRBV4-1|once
TGCGCCAGCAGCACCCAGGGGCAACCCTACGAGCAGTACTTC
CASSTQGQPYEQYF
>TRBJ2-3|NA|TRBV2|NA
TGTGCCAGCAGTGTCTCCCCCGCAGGGGGCACAGATACGCAGTATTTT
CASSVSPAGGTDTQYF
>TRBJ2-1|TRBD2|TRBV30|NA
TGTGCCTGGATCCTACAGGGACTAGCGGGAGGGCGAACAGGACCACTGGAGCAGTTCTTC
CAWILQGLAGGRTGPLEQFF
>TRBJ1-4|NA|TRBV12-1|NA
TGTGCCAGCAGCATTAGCCCCGGGACATATGAAAAACTGTTTTTT
CASSISPGTYEKLFF
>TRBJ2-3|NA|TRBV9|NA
TGTGCCAGCAGCGTAGCCGGGAGAACAGATACGCAGTATTTT
CASSVAGRTDTQYF
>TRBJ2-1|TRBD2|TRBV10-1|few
TGCGCCAGCAGTGAGGGGACTAGCGGGGCCAGCTCCTACAATGAGCAGTTCTTC
CASSEGTSGASSYNEQFF
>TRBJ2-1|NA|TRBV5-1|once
TGCGCCAGCACCCGCGGAGGAGTCACCAACAATGAGCAGTTCTTC
CASTRGGVTNNEQFF
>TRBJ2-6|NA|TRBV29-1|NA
TGCAGCGTTGGAGCCGGACCGGACAGCCCCGGGACTTTC
CSVGAGPDSPGTF
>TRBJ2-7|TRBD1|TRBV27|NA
TGTGCCAGCAGTCGGACAGGGGAAGAGGGAGAGCAGTACTTC
CASSRTGEEGEQYF
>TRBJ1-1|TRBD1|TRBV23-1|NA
TGCGCCAGCAGTCGTAGGGGACAGGGGCCTCTGAACACTGAAGCTTTCTTT
CASSRRGQGPLNTEAFF
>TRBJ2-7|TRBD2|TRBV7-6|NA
TGTGCCAGCAGCCCCCGGACTAGCGTTAGCTCCTACGAGCAGTACTTC
CASSPRTSVSSYEQYF
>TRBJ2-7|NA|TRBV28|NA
TGTGCCAGCAGTTATAATGACGAGCAGTACTTC
CASSYNDEQYF
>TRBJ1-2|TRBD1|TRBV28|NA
TGTGCCAGCAGTTCAGGACAGGGGAGTTATGGCTACACCTTC
CASSSGQGSYGYTF
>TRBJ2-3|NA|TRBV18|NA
TGTGCCAGCTGGGAAGGGGGTACAGATACGCAGTATTTT
CASWEGGTDTQYF
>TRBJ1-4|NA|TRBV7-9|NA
TGTGCCAGCAGCTTAGCCCAAGGGGGTGAAAAACTGTTTTTT
CASSLAQGGEKLFF
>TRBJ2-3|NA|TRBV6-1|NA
TGTGCCAGCAGTGCCAGCGCACCTCTCCGCACAGATACGCAGTATTTT
CASSASAPLRTDTQYF
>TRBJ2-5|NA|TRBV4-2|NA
TGTGCCAGCAGCCAAGATCCCCGGGAGACCCAGTACTTC
CASSQDPRETQYF
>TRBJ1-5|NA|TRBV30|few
TGTGCCTGGAGTGGGGGAGGGGGACAGCCCCAGCATTTT
CAWSGGGGQPQHF
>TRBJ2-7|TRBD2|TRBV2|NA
TGTGCCAGCAGTCCAAACGGGGGGGAGTACTACGAGCAGTACTTC
CASSPNGGEYYEQYF
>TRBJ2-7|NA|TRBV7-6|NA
TGTGCCAGCAGCTTAGGGGATTTTACTAGCCCCGGCGAGCAGTACTTC
CASSLGDFTSPGEQYF
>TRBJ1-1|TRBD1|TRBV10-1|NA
TGCGCCAGCAGTTTTGGACAGGGGGCTGAAGCTTTCTTT
CASSFGQGAEAFF
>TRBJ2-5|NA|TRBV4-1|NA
TGCGCCAGCAGCCAAGTCTCCCGGGTAGAAGAGACCCAGTACTTC
CASSQVSRVEETQYF
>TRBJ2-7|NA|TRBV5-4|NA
TGTGCCAGCAGCACCCCCTTTAGCGAGCAGTACTTC
CASSTPFSEQYF
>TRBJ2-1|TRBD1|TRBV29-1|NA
TGCAGCGCCCGACAGGGGATTGAGCAGTTCTTC
CSARQGIEQFF